This TCR beta chain was captured by sequencing in a study of regulatory T cells in long-lasting Graves disease. The study, taken as a whole, reports: Under persistent disease, TRBV28, TRBJ1-2 and TRBJ2-5 were used preferentially. Possibly, accuracy suffered from the small sample size.

The CDR3 spans 13 residues. Germline trimming cut 2 bases from V and 8 bases from J; bases unmatched to any gene: 5. Germline-derived CDR1 and CDR2 are DFQATT and SNEGSKA (reference sequence). As to time point: persistent/refractory GD, antithyroid drugs over 5 years with positive TRAb. After RNA was extracted from PBMCs, the TCR library was made from it. Tubes containing EDTA received nine milliliters of drawn peripheral blood. CDR3-region Arm-PCR and iRepertoire HTBI primers produced the TCR beta libraries. From the multiplex PCR reads, TCRdb called clonotypes with MiXCR, one entry per CDR3 protein. Seen here are approximately 440,000 distinct CDR3 sequences, around a quarter observed once, and the top ten hold over 25%. With regard to this clonotype: What it binds is not known.

The V and J genes are TRBV20-1 and TRBJ1-2, with 10 bases aligning to TRBD1. This specimen was peripheral blood mononuclear cells (PBMCs), taken when the disease was refractory, from a patient treated with antithyroid drugs. The clonotype comes from a female donor with Graves disease. CDR3 in DNA: TGCAGTGCTAGATTGACAGGGGGCCGCGGCTACACCTTC. This codes for CSARLTGGRGYTF.